The next 12 T cell receptor beta chains were all read from a single sample in a study of shared clonotypes between healthy human individuals. Here immunoSEQ multiplex PCR was the method, and the copy in TCRdb shows in-frame clones only, minus some. Among some 2,500,000 clones listed, under 95% were seen once. The sample comprised naive CD4+ T cells from PBMCs. Subset here: CD45RA+ positively selected. All receptors come from a man in his late teens or twenties in good health. Some clones in this sample may be carry-over from other donors' samples.

The J gene is TRBJ1-5, the V gene TRBV7-2; D might be TRBD1 (5 bases). This CDR3 spans 14 amino acids. V lost 5 bases to trimming and J lost 11 bases, with 19 bases between them. The germline gives CDR1 SGHTA, CDR2 FQGNSA. CDR3 nucleotides: TGTGCCAGCAGCGTGGGACCCATCGGGGGGACCCAGCATTTT. It codes for CASSVGPIGGTQHF.

The V gene is TRBV6-5, the J gene TRBJ2-7, with TRBD2 identical over 8 bases. CDR3 size: 14 residues. CDR1 MNHEY and CDR2 SVGAGI come from the germline V gene. The V and J ends lost 7 bases and 6 bases, in that order; junction bases with no gene match: 11. CDR3 amino acids: CASKPRGAAVEQYF. CDR3 DNA: TGTGCCAGCAAACCGCGGGGGGCCGCAGTCGAGCAGTACTTC.

Remarks on this clone: In the same sample, other DNA sequences code for this CDR3. V and J are TRBV7-2 and TRBJ1-1; the D is unclear. The CDR3 is 13 residues long. The V end lost 3 bases, the J end lost 1 base, and 6 bases lay between the germline ends. Germline V gene lookup returns CDR1 SGHTA and CDR2 FQGNSA. CDR3 DNA: TGTGCCAGCAGCTTTAGAAGGAACACTGAAGCTTTCTTT. This gives the protein CASSFRRNTEAFF.

Details on this clone: This CDR3 is also generated by other DNA sequences in the sample. This sequence joins TRBV18 and TRBJ2-5; D ambiguous. Germline V gene lookup returns CDR1 KGHSH and CDR2 LQKENI. The CDR3 runs 13 residues. Trimming shortened V by 2 bases and J by 1 base, and 5 bases separated the two germline ends. The CDR3 nucleotides read TGTGCCAGCTCACCATCAGTCCAAGAGACCCAGTACTTC. It codes for CASSPSVQETQYF.

The chain joins TRBV9 to TRBJ2-2; TRBD2 agrees at 7 bases. The CDR3 extends over 16 amino acids. In germline, CDR1 is SGDLS, CDR2 YYNGEE. V lost 4 bases to trimming and J lost 6 bases; unmatched junction nucleotides: 12. The CDR3 DNA is TGTGCCAGCAGCCAAAACGAGCGGGGTGGTTCCGGGGAGCTGTTTTTT. This translates into CASSQNERGGSGELFF.

The chain recombines TRBV7-9 with TRBJ1-5; 7 positions match TRBD1. The trim removed 5 bases at V and 7 bases at J, leaving 11 bases unmatched. This CDR3 region has 15 residues. Germline values: CDR1 SEHNR, CDR2 FQNEAQ (reference sequence). This chain's CDR3 is CASSPTGLGGQPQHF. The CDR3 DNA sequence: TGTGCCAGCAGCCCGACAGGGCTCGGTGGGCAGCCCCAGCATTTT.

The rearrangement links TRBV7-3 to TRBJ2-1; TRBD2 matches at 14 bases. The CDR3 has 17 residues. Trimming removed 4 bases from V and 4 bases from J; junction bases left unmatched: 6. Germline V gene sequence: CDR1 SGHTA, CDR2 FQGTGA. The CDR3 reads CASSYGTSGSAYNEQFF. The DNA of the CDR3 is TGTGCCAGCAGCTACGGGACTAGCGGGAGCGCGTACAATGAGCAGTTCTTC.

Comment on this clone: Other nucleotide sequences from this sample produce the same CDR3. The rearrangement joins TRBV2 to TRBJ2-1; no clear D. The V gene's germline CDR1 is SNHLY and CDR2 FYNNEI. This CDR3 is 14 amino acids long. V dropped 4 bases and J dropped 0 bases, with 7 bases sitting between them. CDR3 DNA: TGTGCCAGCAGTGGCAGGAGCTCCTACAATGAGCAGTTCTTC. Translated, it gives CASSGRSSYNEQFF.

The gene calls are TRBV6-5 and TRBJ1-3; D gene unclear. CDR1 MNHEY and CDR2 SVGAGI come from the germline V gene. Trimming removed 5 bases from V and 2 bases from J, with 13 bases in between. The CDR3 sequence is 15 residues long. The DNA of the CDR3 is TGTGCCAGCAGTCACCCCGGGCAGACTGGAAACACCATATATTTT. This translates into CASSHPGQTGNTIYF.

The gene calls are TRBV5-8 and TRBJ2-7; no clear D gene. V was pared by 0 bases and J by 8 bases, with 6 bases between. The germline CDR1 and CDR2 sequences are SGHTS and YDEGEE. The CDR3 totals 11 residues. For the CDR3, the DNA is TGTGCCAGCAGCTTGGGGTGGAAGCAGTACTTC. Encoded protein: CASSLGWKQYF. The variable domain in full, completed from reference TRBV5-8 and TRBJ2-7, reads EAGVTQSPTHLIKTRGQQATLRCSPISGHTSVYWYQQALGLGLQFLLWYDEGEERNRGNFPPRFSGRQFPNYSSELNVNALELEDSALYLCASSLGWKQYFGPGTRLTVT.

The chain joins TRBV6-5 to TRBJ2-7; no firm D call. V lost 6 bases to trimming and J lost 2 bases, with 14 bases between them. Germline assignment: CDR1 MNHEY and CDR2 SVGAGI. The length of the CDR3 is 14 residues. CDR3 loop: CASSPPGPAYEQYF. The CDR3 DNA sequence: TGTGCCAGCAGCCCCCCCGGACCAGCCTACGAGCAGTACTTC.

The V call is TRBV11-2, the J call TRBJ2-7, with no clear D. V was trimmed by 4 bases and J by 3 bases, leaving 13 bases between them. CDR1 SGHAT and CDR2 FQNNGV come from the germline V gene. This CDR3 comprises 14 residues. This chain's CDR3 is CASSSHGPHYEQYF. The CDR3 region has the DNA TGTGCCAGCAGCTCACACGGACCGCACTACGAGCAGTACTTC.